Presented here are 15 T cell receptor beta chains from one specimen sequenced in a study of blood T cells in healthy people across ages. Alongside a J-beta primer mix, a sample-barcoded 5' primer served in a second PCR lasting roughly 6 to 12 cycles. One entry per CDR3 protein, called by TCRdb with MiXCR from the 5' RACE reads. Counted here are nearly 800,000 distinct CDR3 sequences, roughly three fifths occurring once; the ten biggest clones make up around a quarter. The specimen was blood. The receptors were sampled from a man in his forties in good health.

The chain employs TRBV28 and TRBJ2-3; 7 nucleotides line up with TRBD1. CDR3 length equals 14 residues. V lost 6 bases to trimming and J lost 2 bases; unmatched junction nucleotides: 5. CDR1 and CDR2 from the germline V gene are MDHEN and SYDVKM. The DNA of the CDR3 is TGTGCCAGCAGGTCGACAGGGCCCACAGATACGCAGTATTTT. Translated: CASRSTGPTDTQYF.

The gene calls are TRBV6-1 and TRBJ1-4, with 9 bases aligning to TRBD1. J lost 7 bases, V lost 8 bases, and 8 bases had no gene match. Per germline, CDR1 MNHNS and CDR2 SASEGT. This CDR3 is 14 amino acids long. The CDR3 spells CASANRGLSEKLFF. The CDR3 coding sequence is TGTGCCAGCGCCAACAGGGGGCTAAGTGAAAAACTGTTTTTT.

This chain joins TRBV15 and TRBJ2-7; 7 positions match TRBD2. CDR1 LNHNV and CDR2 YYDKDF come from the germline V gene (reference sequence). The trim removed 5 bases at V and 3 bases at J, leaving 4 bases unmatched. This CDR3 region has 13 residues. Written as DNA, the CDR3 is TGTGCCACCAGCGACGGGAGGAGCTACGAGCAGTACTTC. Amino acids: CATSDGRSYEQYF.

V is TRBV6-2 or TRBV6-3 and J is TRBJ1-2; possibly TRBD1 for D (5 bases). Trimming left V 6 bases short and J 6 bases short, with 17 bases between. The CDR3 has 14 amino acids. Germline CDR1 MNHEY, CDR2 SVGEGT. The chain's CDR3 is CASRSTGTVDGYTF. The DNA for the CDR3 is TGTGCCAGCAGATCAACCGGGACGGTAGATGGCTACACCTTC.

The rearrangement joins TRBV18 to TRBJ2-7; D might be TRBD1 (6 bases). This CDR3 has 17 residues. The germline V gene encodes CDR1 KGHSH and CDR2 LQKENI. The V end lost 3 bases, the J end lost 1 base, and 19 bases lay between the germline ends. The CDR3 sequence: CASSPPSRGRLSYEQYF. In DNA, the CDR3 is TGTGCCAGCTCACCGCCTTCCAGGGGCCGGCTTTCCTACGAGCAGTACTTC.

The chain combines TRBV6-6 with TRBJ2-5; TRBD1 matches at 7 bases. Germline lookup yields CDR1 MNHNY and CDR2 SVGAGI (reference sequence). The CDR3 spans 15 residues. V was pared by 2 bases and J by 11 bases, with 14 bases of the junction left unmatched. This chain's CDR3 is CASSYGGQLNNEQYF. DNA of the CDR3: TGTGCCAGCAGTTACGGGGGACAGCTGAACAATGAGCAGTACTTC.

Only a few counts were recorded for this clonotype. This chain uses TRBV7-9 with TRBJ2-5, with D perhaps assigned TRBD1 or TRBD2 (5 bases each). The CDR3 is 15 amino acids. The V and J ends lost 1 base and 5 bases respectively, with 14 bases between them. The germline CDR1 and CDR2 sequences are SEHNR and FQNEAQ (reference sequence). The CDR3 DNA follows: TGTGCCAGCAGCTTAGTTTTCGGGGCCGTGGAGACCCAGTACTTC. Amino acid sequence: CASSLVFGAVETQYF.

The rearrangement joins TRBV29-1 to TRBJ2-1; D uncertain. The germline V gene has CDR1 SQVTM and CDR2 ANQGSEA. The length of the CDR3 is 12 residues. Trimming left V 1 base short and J 5 bases short, with 6 bases between. The CDR3 DNA reads TGCAGCGTTGAAGCGGGTAACAATGAGCAGTTCTTC. Translating gives CSVEAGNNEQFF.

The chain has TRBV12-3 or TRBV12-4 and TRBJ2-3, with 7 positions matching TRBD2. This CDR3 contains 15 residues. V lost 1 base, J lost 2 bases, and 3 bases stayed unmatched. The CDR3 DNA follows: TGTGCCAGCAGTTTAGAGGGAGGGCCCACAGATACGCAGTATTTT. This gives the protein CASSLEGGPTDTQYF.

The V gene is TRBV5-1, the J gene TRBJ1-4, with a weak D call TRBD1 (6 bases). CDR1 is SGHRS and CDR2 is YFSETQ in the germline V gene. The germline V and J ends were trimmed by 4 bases and 6 bases, with 16 bases remaining between them. The CDR3 spans 15 residues. CDR3 residues: CASSPLGGRYEKLFF. The CDR3 coding sequence is TGCGCCAGCAGCCCCTTAGGGGGGAGGTATGAAAAACTGTTTTTT.

The sample holds a few counts of this clonotype. The chain combines TRBV7-2 with TRBJ2-4; 9 bases match TRBD2. This CDR3 is 15 amino acids long. Germline V CDR1 and CDR2: SGHTA, FQGNSA. Unmatched junction bases numbered 5, after V lost 5 bases and J lost 3 bases. CDR3: CASSLTSGGKNIQYF. The CDR3 nucleotides are TGTGCCAGCAGCCTGACTAGCGGCGGCAAAAACATTCAGTACTTC.

This clonotype was detected a few times. V is TRBV11-2 and J is TRBJ2-1; TRBD2 might be the D (6 bases). The ends were cut back, 11 bases at V and 0 bases at J, with 11 bases in the middle. The V gene's germline CDR1 is SGHAT and CDR2 FQNNGV. The CDR3 totals 13 residues. The CDR3 sequence: CAGAGNSYNEQFF. The CDR3 coding sequence is TGTGCCGGTGCGGGGAACTCCTACAATGAGCAGTTCTTC.

On this clonotype: An end of the junction differs from the germline gene, which may be a read error. V usage is TRBV27 and J usage is TRBJ2-5, with TRBD1 matching 9 bases. The germline V gene encodes CDR1 MNHEY and CDR2 SMNVEV (reference sequence). This CDR3 spans 17 amino acids. The CDR3 sequence is CASSPFRDRVYQETRYF. DNA of the CDR3: TGTGCCAGCAGTCCCTTCCGGGACAGGGTATACCAAGAGACCCGGTACTTC.

This clonotype was detected a few times. This rearrangement joins TRBV10-3 to TRBJ1-1; D might be TRBD1 (6 bases). V was trimmed by 8 bases and J by 1 base, leaving 11 bases between them. The CDR3 is 13 residues long. CDR1 is ENHRY, CDR2 SYGVKD, per germline. The DNA for the CDR3 is TGTGCCATCGAACCGGGACAGAACACTGAAGCTTTCTTT. This gives the protein CAIEPGQNTEAFF.

V gene TRBV12-3 or TRBV12-4 combines with J gene TRBJ1-5, with 7 bases identical to TRBD1. There are 18 residues in the CDR3. V shed 5 bases, J shed 7 bases, and the junction held 20 bases outside the gene matches. The CDR3 region is CASSPRGSLTGMDQPQHF. The CDR3 bases are TGTGCCAGCAGTCCCCGTGGCTCCCTGACAGGGATGGACCAGCCCCAGCATTTT.